The source of this T cell receptor (beta chain) is a study of cytomegalovirus exposure and HLA in healthy donors. Study-level results: The later analysis indicated that the majority of CMV-associated TCR beta chains appeared HLA-restricted. Highly shared variants forming one cluster were likely a sequencing artifact. Researchers catalogued around 150 TCR beta chains as cytomegalovirus-associated.

The PCR had 60 Vbeta and 13 Jbeta primers. Assay used: immunoSEQ multiplex PCR; TCRdb lists only in-frame clones, some missing. Here the sample spans approximately 160,000 clones, roughly four fifths being singletons. CDR3 length: 17 residues. The germline V gene has CDR1 MGHDK and CDR2 SYGVNS. J was trimmed by 1 base and V by 7 bases; bases with no gene match: 14. As regards this clone: What it binds is not known.

This TCR came from a man aged 18 to 30 in good health and CMV-seronegative. V gene TRBV25-1 combines with J gene TRBJ2-3; 7 bases are shared with TRBD2. The material sequenced was PBMCs. CDR3 protein: CASTFPPAGRGTDTQYF. The CDR3 nucleotides read TGTGCCAGCACTTTCCCGCCCGCAGGGAGGGGCACAGATACGCAGTATTTT.